Below, one TCR beta chain is given with its context. Its cognate antigen is unknown. Unique molecular identifiers tagged the TCR beta cDNA libraries. MiXCR was run by TCRdb on the PCR reads, yielding one entry per CDR3 protein. The top ten clones hold 0.5% to 0.6% of a sample with hundreds of thousands of distinct CDR3 sequences, just under 30% of them seen once. This record belongs to a study of post-analysis software for immune sequencing data. The overall study: Relapsing-remitting, secondary progressive and progressive-relapsing forms of multiple sclerosis all featured among disease courses. Regarding the study as a whole: Relative to controls, patients had five TRBV segments at higher frequency, with TRBV5-6, TRBV5-1 and TRBV20-1 among these.

V was pared by 8 bases and J by 6 bases, with 6 bases of the junction left unmatched. This CDR3 contains 13 residues. The germline CDR1 and CDR2 sequences are SNHLY and FYNNEI. This TCR derives from a girl aged 10 to 17 with multiple sclerosis. Sequencing was done on a sample of blood. The genes are TRBV2 and TRBJ2-7; 11 bases align to TRBD2. This CDR3 is CASGGLAGCEQYF. In DNA form, the CDR3 reads TGTGCCAGCGGCGGACTAGCGGGCTGCGAGCAGTACTTC.